These 15 T cell receptor beta chains originate from one sample sequenced in a study of T cells in Graves' hyperthyroidism and ophthalmopathy. It was RNA transcripts that yielded the amplified TCR beta CDR3 regions. The HTBI set primed first-round TCR CDR3 RT-PCR. Via MiXCR, TCRdb re-called the multiplex PCR reads, giving one row per CDR3 protein. The table lists about 480,000 distinct CDR3 sequences, around 22% of them singletons. The sequencing input was blood. The receptors derive from a woman in her 30s with Graves' ophthalmopathy.

This clonotype was counted at least ten times. The CDR3 region is CASSPTPGEDSEQYF. The CDR3 bases are TGTGCCAGCAGCCCAACACCAGGGGAGGATTCGGAGCAGTACTTC. The V gene is TRBV11-1, the J gene TRBJ2-7, with D perhaps given as TRBD1 or TRBD2 (6 bases each). The V gene's germline CDR1 is SGHAT and CDR2 FQDESV (reference sequence). The length of the CDR3 is 15 residues. V lost 5 bases and J 7 bases, leaving 21 bases between the germline ends.

This clonotype was detected many times. The chain uses TRBV30 and TRBJ2-7; possible D gene TRBD2, 5 bases. Germline-derived CDR1 and CDR2 are GTSNPN and SVGIG (reference sequence). Trimming cost V 5 bases and J 3 bases, with 5 bases left between them. The CDR3 length is 10 residues. This chain's CDR3 is CAWGSYEQYF. The CDR3 nucleotides read TGTGCCTGGGGGAGCTACGAGCAGTACTTC.

This clonotype has ten or more counts. The chain links TRBV6-1 to TRBJ1-4; the match to TRBD1 covers 7 bases. Trimming at V came to 7 bases and at J to 3 bases, leaving 8 bases not matched to a gene. The CDR3 consists of 15 residues. The V gene's germline CDR1 is MNHNS and CDR2 SASEGT. Here the CDR3 DNA reads TGTGCCAGCATTGAGGGGGCTGGGTCTAATGAAAAACTGTTTTTT. It translates to CASIEGAGSNEKLFF.

A few counts support this clonotype. This chain joins TRBV6-1 and TRBJ2-7; the D call may be TRBD1 or TRBD2 (6 bases each). The germline gives CDR1 MNHNS, CDR2 SASEGT. Trimming pared 0 bases from V and 2 bases from J, leaving 8 bases between. This CDR3 contains 14 residues. CDR3 residues: CASSEAGGPYEQYF. CDR3 sequence (DNA): TGTGCCAGCAGTGAAGCTGGGGGGCCCTACGAGCAGTACTTC.

This clonotype was seen at least ten times. This chain connects TRBV6-2 or TRBV6-3 to TRBJ1-2; the D is unclear. V gave up 5 bases and J gave up 8 bases, with 12 bases separating them. The germline V gene has CDR1 MNHEY and CDR2 SVGEGT. The CDR3 runs 12 residues. For the CDR3, the DNA is TGTGCCAGCAGTGATCCTTCGGAAGGCTACACCTTC. It yields the protein CASSDPSEGYTF.

This clonotype has at least ten counts. This chain links TRBV19 with TRBJ1-2; TRBD1 aligns across 7 bases. Germline loops: CDR1 LNHDA, CDR2 SQIVND (reference sequence). CDR3 size: 14 residues. V lost 5 bases, J lost 2 bases, and 5 bases stayed unmatched. The CDR3 spells CASSDRVANYGYTF. The CDR3 DNA reads as TGTGCCAGTAGTGACAGGGTGGCGAACTATGGCTACACCTTC.

This clonotype was seen repeatedly, ten times or more. V and J are TRBV20-1 and TRBJ2-3; D is unresolved. Germline assignment: CDR1 DFQATT and CDR2 SNEGSKA (reference sequence). V was cut by 5 bases and J by 2 bases, with 8 bases left in between. CDR3 size: 12 residues. The DNA for the CDR3 is TGCAGTGCTGTGGGTTCCACAGATACGCAGTATTTT. Translating gives CSAVGSTDTQYF.

This clonotype was recorded at least ten times. The V gene is TRBV12-3 or TRBV12-4, the J gene TRBJ2-7, with D unclear. V lost 0 bases and J 5 bases, leaving 8 bases between the germline ends. The CDR3 contains 13 residues. Here the CDR3 reads CASSLARFNEQYF. CDR3 in DNA: TGTGCCAGCAGTTTAGCCAGGTTCAACGAGCAGTACTTC.

The sample holds many counts of this clonotype. The rearrangement joins TRBV7-2 to TRBJ1-5; no definite D call. The V gene's germline CDR1 is SGHTA and CDR2 FQGNSA. This CDR3 region has 11 residues. Between the trimmed V and J ends, which lost 5 bases and 10 bases, there was a span of 9 bases. The CDR3 region has the DNA TGTGCCAGCAGCACCCCAGGTCCCCAGCATTTT. Translating gives CASSTPGPQHF.

In this sample, this clonotype turned up many times. This chain connects TRBV3-1 to TRBJ2-7, with 9 bases identical to TRBD1. Germline V gene sequence: CDR1 LGHDT, CDR2 YNNKEL (reference sequence). The trim removed 11 bases at V and 1 base at J, leaving 6 bases unmatched. The CDR3 is made up of 13 amino acids. This CDR3 reads CAAGTGISYEQYF. The CDR3, as DNA: TGTGCCGCAGGGACAGGGATATCCTACGAGCAGTACTTC.

This clonotype was detected ten times or more. The genes are TRBV19 and TRBJ1-2; weak D call: TRBD1 (6 bases). The CDR3 loop spans 15 amino acids. Germline values: CDR1 LNHDA, CDR2 SQIVND (reference sequence). V shed 3 bases and J shed 8 bases, with 19 bases lying between them. CDR3 region: CASSIVRGGLYGYTF. The CDR3 coding sequence is TGTGCCAGTAGTATCGTCAGGGGAGGACTATACGGCTACACCTTC.

This rearrangement joins TRBV10-3 to TRBJ2-7; weak D call: TRBD1 (6 bases). CDR1 and CDR2 (germline): ENHRY, SYGVKD. The CDR3 consists of 15 residues. Trimming took off 10 bases at V and 0 bases at J, with 19 bases between the two ends. The CDR3 DNA sequence: TGTGCCACCCTCTCTCACAGGGATTTCTCCTACGAGCAGTACTTC. Its translation is CATLSHRDFSYEQYF.

At least ten counts were recorded for this clonotype. V gene TRBV20-1 combines with J gene TRBJ2-7; the match to TRBD2 covers 7 bases. The CDR3 covers 13 residues. The V gene's germline CDR1 is DFQATT and CDR2 SNEGSKA (reference sequence). The ends lost 1 base at V and 5 bases at J; junction bases unmatched: 5. CDR3 DNA: TGCAGTGCTAGAGGATGGACTAGGAACGAGCAGTACTTC. It translates to CSARGWTRNEQYF.

The J gene is TRBJ2-7, the V gene TRBV10-3, with D perhaps matching TRBD2 (6 bases). Germline V gene sequence: CDR1 ENHRY, CDR2 SYGVKD. There are 14 residues in the CDR3. V lost 2 bases and J 3 bases, leaving 11 bases between the germline ends. CDR3 residues: CAISERESSYEQYF. The CDR3 coding sequence is TGTGCCATCAGTGAGCGGGAGAGCAGCTACGAGCAGTACTTC.

Ten or more counts support this clonotype. This rearrangement joins TRBV6-5 to TRBJ1-2, with D perhaps matching TRBD1 (5 bases). The CDR3 extends over 13 amino acids. The V end lost 7 bases, the J end lost 6 bases, and 15 bases lay between the germline ends. Germline CDR1 and CDR2: MNHEY and SVGAGI. The DNA for the CDR3 is TGTGCCAGCAATCGAGACAGACATCATGGCTACACCTTC. Translating gives CASNRDRHHGYTF.